The T cell receptor (beta chain) under discussion was sequenced for a study of CD8 T cells in ankylosing spondylitis. On this clonotype: Its antigen remains unknown.

Making the TCR beta libraries involved quantitative 5'-RACE with molecular barcodes. One entry per CDR3 protein, called by TCRdb with MiXCR from the 5' RACE reads. The sample has roughly 140,000 distinct CDR3 sequences, around 45% seen once. This CDR3 is 16 amino acids long. V dropped 1 base and J dropped 1 base, with 8 bases sitting between them. General study results and limits: Clones linked with disease were CD8+ and fairly uncommon in the peripheral blood. Reports of some motif variants in reactive arthritis synovial fluid and blood predate this one. The authors reported significant enrichment of disease-linked clones in matched ankylosing spondylitis synovial fluid.

Material for sequencing was synovial fluid, either unsorted or a sorted T cell fraction (not recorded which). The V and J genes are TRBV12-3 or TRBV12-4 and TRBJ2-6; tentatively, D is TRBD1 (6 bases). The receptor comes from a male donor with ankylosing spondylitis. The CDR3 coding sequence is TGTGCCAGCAGTTTAGGAGGGGGTTCTGGGGCCAACGTCCTGACTTTC. Amino acid sequence: CASSLGGGSGANVLTF.